Sequencing of this T cell receptor (beta chain) was carried out in a study of CD8+ T cells in alopecia areata. Alopecia areata patients provided lesional scalp punch biopsies and peripheral blood. Extraction and reverse transcription of RNA yielded cDNA as the sequencing template. Clones were sequenced by immunoSEQ multiplex PCR, and TCRdb holds only the in-frame ones, with some missing. The profile covers around 120,000 clones, with 47% appearing a single time and about 10% taken by the ten largest. Study results and limitations: Elevated clonality characterized lesional scalp relative to normal scalp, particularly in alopecia totalis/universalis. Scalp sample data also include resident alphabeta T cells from normal skin.

A word on this clone: Its antigen is as yet unknown.

Sequencing was carried out using NKG2D-low CD8+ T cells sorted from blood. The clonotype comes from a human donor with alopecia areata.

CDR3 coding DNA: TGTGCCAGCAGCTACGGGACGGATTCGTGGTACGAGCAGTACTTC. It yields the protein CASSYGTDSWYEQYF. The chain recombines TRBV11-2 with TRBJ2-7; D is tentatively TRBD1 or TRBD2 (5 bases each). The CDR3 has 15 amino acids. Per germline, CDR1 SGHAT and CDR2 FQNNGV. Trimming pared 4 bases from V and 4 bases from J, leaving 17 bases between.